A selection of T cell receptor beta chains follows, all from one sample in a study of Ad26.COV2.S vaccination and SARS-CoV-2 variants. The repertoire was sequenced with immunoSEQ multiplex PCR; TCRdb's copy has only in-frame clones and lacks some. The sample yields some 390,000 clones, 75% to 90% seen once. The sample consisted of peripheral blood, taken in a trial of Ad26.COV2.S vaccine versus placebo. The origin of the receptors is a person aged 18-65 years who received the Ad26.COV2.S COVID-19 vaccine or a placebo. CDR3s include the opening cysteine and the closing phenylalanine or tryptophan. A D gene is named only where the DNA matches it firmly. Some rows have no size entry. The others give once, few or many, or a class for an expanded clone.

J gene,clone size,D gene,V gene,CDR3 protein,CDR3 DNA
TRBJ2-3,NA,NA,TRBV5-1,CASSLGLVESDTQYF,TGCGCCAGCAGCTTGGGCCTGGTAGAGTCAGATACGCAGTATTTT
TRBJ1-2,NA,NA,TRBV5-6,CASSTRGGYTF,TGTGCCAGCAGCACTAGAGGTGGCTACACCTTC
TRBJ2-7,NA,NA,TRBV10-3,CAISEKSYEQYF,TGTGCCATCAGTGAGAAATCCTACGAGCAGTACTTC
TRBJ2-2,NA,NA,TRBV5-1,CASSQSGANTGELFF,TGCGCCAGCAGCCAGTCCGGCGCGAACACCGGGGAGCTGTTTTTT
TRBJ2-1,NA,TRBD2,TRBV4-1,CASSHLSGSSYNEQFF,TGCGCCAGCAGCCACCTTAGCGGGAGTTCCTACAATGAGCAGTTCTTC
TRBJ2-5,once,NA,TRBV6-5,CASSYLETGRETQYF,TGTGCCAGCAGTTATCTTGAGACAGGGAGGGAGACCCAGTACTTC
TRBJ1-1,once,NA,TRBV27,CASSISRDTEAFF,TGTGCCAGCAGTATCAGCCGGGACACTGAAGCTTTCTTT
TRBJ2-1,NA,TRBD2,TRBV24-1,CATSAVTGTSGREGEQFF,TGTGCCACCAGTGCCGTAACCGGGACTAGCGGGAGGGAGGGTGAGCAGTTCTTC
TRBJ2-7,NA,TRBD2,TRBV9,CASIVLEREGVGRSYEQYF,TGTGCCAGCATCGTATTGGAGCGGGAGGGGGTAGGTAGGTCCTACGAGCAGTACTTC
TRBJ2-7,NA,TRBD2,TRBV9,CASSLQGGSAYEQYF,TGTGCCAGCAGCCTCCAGGGAGGGTCCGCCTACGAGCAGTACTTC